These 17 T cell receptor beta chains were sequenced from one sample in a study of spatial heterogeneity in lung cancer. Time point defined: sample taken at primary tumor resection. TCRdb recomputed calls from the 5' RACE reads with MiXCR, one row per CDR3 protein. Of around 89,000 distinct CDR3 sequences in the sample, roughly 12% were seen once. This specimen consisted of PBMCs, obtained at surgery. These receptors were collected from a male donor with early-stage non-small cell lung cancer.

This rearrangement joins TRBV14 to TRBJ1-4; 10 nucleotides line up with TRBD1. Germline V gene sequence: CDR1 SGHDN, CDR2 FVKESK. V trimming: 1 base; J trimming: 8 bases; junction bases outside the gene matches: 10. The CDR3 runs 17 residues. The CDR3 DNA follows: TGTGCCAGCAGCCAAGTTCGACGGACAGGGGGTGGCGAAAAACTGTTTTTT. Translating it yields CASSQVRRTGGGEKLFF.

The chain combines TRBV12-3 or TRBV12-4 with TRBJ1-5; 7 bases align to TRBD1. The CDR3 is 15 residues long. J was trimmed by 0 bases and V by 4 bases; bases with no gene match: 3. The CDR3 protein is CASSWGQSSNQPQHF. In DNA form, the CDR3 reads TGTGCCAGCAGTTGGGGACAGAGTAGCAATCAGCCCCAGCATTTT.

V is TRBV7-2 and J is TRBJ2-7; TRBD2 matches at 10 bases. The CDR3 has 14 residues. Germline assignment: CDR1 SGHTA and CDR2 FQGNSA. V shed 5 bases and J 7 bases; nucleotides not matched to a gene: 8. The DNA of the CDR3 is TGTGCCAGCAGCCCAGCGGGAGGGCCGGGGGAGCAGTACTTC. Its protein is CASSPAGGPGEQYF.

CDR3 in amino acids: CASSQGTSGHTDTQYF. CDR3 DNA sequence: TGCGCCAGCAGCCAAGGGACTAGCGGTCACACAGATACGCAGTATTTT. This sequence joins TRBV4-3 and TRBJ2-3; TRBD2 matches at 10 bases. This CDR3 has 16 residues. The ends lost 1 base at V and 2 bases at J; junction bases unmatched: 3. Germline CDR1 reads LGHNA; CDR2 reads YSLEER.

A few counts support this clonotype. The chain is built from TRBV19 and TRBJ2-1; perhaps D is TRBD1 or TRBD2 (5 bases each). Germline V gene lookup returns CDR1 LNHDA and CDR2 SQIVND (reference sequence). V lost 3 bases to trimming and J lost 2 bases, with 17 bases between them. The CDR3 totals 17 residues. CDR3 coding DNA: TGTGCCAGTAGTATCCACCGAGGGACGGATACCTACAATGAGCAGTTCTTC. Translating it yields CASSIHRGTDTYNEQFF.

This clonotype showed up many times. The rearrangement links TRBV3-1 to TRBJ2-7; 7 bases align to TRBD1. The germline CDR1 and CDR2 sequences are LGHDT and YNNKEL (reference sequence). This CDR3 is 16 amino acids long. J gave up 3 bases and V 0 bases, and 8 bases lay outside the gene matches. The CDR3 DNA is TGTGCCAGCAGCCAAGATCTGCGACAGGGTAGCTACGAGCAGTACTTC. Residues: CASSQDLRQGSYEQYF.

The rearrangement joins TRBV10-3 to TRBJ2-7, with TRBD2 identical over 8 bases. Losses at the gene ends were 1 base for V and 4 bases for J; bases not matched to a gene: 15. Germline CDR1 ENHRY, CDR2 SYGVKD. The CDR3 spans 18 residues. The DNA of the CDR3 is TGTGCCATCAGTGAGTTTCTAAACAGCGGGGGACCCGAATACGAGCAGTACTTC. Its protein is CAISEFLNSGGPEYEQYF.

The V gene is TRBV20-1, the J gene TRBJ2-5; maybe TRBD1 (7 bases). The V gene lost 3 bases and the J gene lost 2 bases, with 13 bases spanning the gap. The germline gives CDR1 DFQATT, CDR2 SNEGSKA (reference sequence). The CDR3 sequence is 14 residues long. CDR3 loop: CSARGAGQQETQYF. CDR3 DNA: TGCAGTGCTAGGGGGGCGGGACAGCAAGAGACCCAGTACTTC.

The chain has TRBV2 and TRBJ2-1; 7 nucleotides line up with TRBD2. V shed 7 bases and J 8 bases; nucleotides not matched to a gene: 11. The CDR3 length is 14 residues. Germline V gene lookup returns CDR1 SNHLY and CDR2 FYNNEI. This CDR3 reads CASNGGLVLDEQFF. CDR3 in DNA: TGTGCCAGCAATGGAGGACTAGTTTTAGATGAGCAGTTCTTC.

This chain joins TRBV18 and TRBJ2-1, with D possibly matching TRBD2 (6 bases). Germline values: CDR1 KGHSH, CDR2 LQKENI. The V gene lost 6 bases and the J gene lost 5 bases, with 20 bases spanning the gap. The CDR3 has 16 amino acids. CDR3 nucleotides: TGTGCCAGCTCGCCAGATCTCGGGGGACTTAACAATGAGCAGTTCTTC. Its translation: CASSPDLGGLNNEQFF.

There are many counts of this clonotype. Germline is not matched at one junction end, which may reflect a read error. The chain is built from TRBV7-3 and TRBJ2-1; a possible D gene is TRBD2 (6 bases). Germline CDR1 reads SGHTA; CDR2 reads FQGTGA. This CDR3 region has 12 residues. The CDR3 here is CASSLGGAELIF. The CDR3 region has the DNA TGTGCCAGCAGCTTGGGAGGAGCAGAGTTGATCTTC. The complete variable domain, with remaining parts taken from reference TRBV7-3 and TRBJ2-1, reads GAGVSQTPSNKVTEKGKYVELRCDPISGHTALYWYRQSLGQGPEFLIYFQGTGAADDSGLPNDRFFAVRPEGSVSTLKIQRTERGDSAVYLCASSLGGAELIFGPGTRLTVL.

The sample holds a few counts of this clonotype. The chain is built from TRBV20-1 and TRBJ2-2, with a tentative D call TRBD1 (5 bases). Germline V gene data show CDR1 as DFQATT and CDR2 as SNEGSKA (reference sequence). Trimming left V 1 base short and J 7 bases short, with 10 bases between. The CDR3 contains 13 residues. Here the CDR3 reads CSARGGLSGELFF. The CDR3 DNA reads TGCAGTGCTAGAGGGGGCTTGAGCGGGGAGCTGTTTTTT.

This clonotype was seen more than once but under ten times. The chain's CDR3 is CASSLDIGGREQYF. The CDR3 DNA sequence: TGTGCCAGCAGCTTAGATATCGGGGGAAGAGAGCAGTACTTC. The V call is TRBV11-2, the J call TRBJ2-7; D might be TRBD2 (6 bases). Germline lookup yields CDR1 SGHAT and CDR2 FQNNGV. This CDR3 has 14 amino acids. Between the trimmed V and J ends, which lost 0 bases and 7 bases, there was a span of 13 bases.

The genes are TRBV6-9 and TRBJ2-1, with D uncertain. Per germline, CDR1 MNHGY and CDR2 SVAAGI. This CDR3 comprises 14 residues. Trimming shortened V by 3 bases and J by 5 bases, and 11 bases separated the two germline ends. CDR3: CASSYLVIDNEQFF. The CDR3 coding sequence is TGTGCCAGCAGTTACCTAGTAATTGACAATGAGCAGTTCTTC.

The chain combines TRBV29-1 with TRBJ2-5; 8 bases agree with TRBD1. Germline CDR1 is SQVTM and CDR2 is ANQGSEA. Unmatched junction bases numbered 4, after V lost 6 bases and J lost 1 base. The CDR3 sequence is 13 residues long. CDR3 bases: TGCAGCGTGATACAGGGGGTCCAAGAGACCCAGTACTTC. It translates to CSVIQGVQETQYF.

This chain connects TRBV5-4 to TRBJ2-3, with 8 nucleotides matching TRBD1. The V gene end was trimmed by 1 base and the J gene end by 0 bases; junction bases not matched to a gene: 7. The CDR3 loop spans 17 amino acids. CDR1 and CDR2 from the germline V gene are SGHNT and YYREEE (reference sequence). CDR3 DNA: TGTGCCAGCAGCTTGTACCAAGGACAGGGTAGCACAGATACGCAGTATTTT. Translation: CASSLYQGQGSTDTQYF. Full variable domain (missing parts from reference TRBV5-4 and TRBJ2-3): ETGVTQSPTHLIKTRGQQVTLRCSSQSGHNTVSWYQQALGQGPQFIFQYYREEENGRGNFPPRFSGLQFPNYSSELNVNALELDDSALYLCASSLYQGQGSTDTQYFGPGTRLTVL.

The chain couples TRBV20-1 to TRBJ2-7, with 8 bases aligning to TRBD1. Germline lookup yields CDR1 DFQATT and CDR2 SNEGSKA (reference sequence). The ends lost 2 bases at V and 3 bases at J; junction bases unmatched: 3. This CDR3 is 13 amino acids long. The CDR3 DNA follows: TGCAGTGCTAGAAGGACAGGGATCTACGAGCAGTACTTC. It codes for CSARRTGIYEQYF.